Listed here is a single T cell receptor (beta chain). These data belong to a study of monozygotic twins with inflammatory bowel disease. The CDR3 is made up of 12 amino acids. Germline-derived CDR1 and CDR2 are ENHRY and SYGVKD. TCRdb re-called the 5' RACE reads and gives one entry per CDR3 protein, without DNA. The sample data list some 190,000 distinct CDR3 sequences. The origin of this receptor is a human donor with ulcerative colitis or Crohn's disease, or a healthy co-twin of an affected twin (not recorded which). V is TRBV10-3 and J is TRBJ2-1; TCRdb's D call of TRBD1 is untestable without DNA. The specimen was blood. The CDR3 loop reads CAIAVGGNEQFF.